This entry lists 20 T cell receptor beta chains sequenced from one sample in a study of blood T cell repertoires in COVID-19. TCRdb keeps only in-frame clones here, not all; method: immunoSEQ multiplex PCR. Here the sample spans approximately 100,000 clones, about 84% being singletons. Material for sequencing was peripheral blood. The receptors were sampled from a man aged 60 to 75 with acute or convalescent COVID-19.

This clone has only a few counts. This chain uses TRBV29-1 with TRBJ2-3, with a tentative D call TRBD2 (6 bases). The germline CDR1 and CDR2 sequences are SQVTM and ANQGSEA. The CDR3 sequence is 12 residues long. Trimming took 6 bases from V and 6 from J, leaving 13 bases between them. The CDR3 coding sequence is TGCAGCGTCTTGGAGGGGATCGATACGCAGTATTTT. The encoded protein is CSVLEGIDTQYF.

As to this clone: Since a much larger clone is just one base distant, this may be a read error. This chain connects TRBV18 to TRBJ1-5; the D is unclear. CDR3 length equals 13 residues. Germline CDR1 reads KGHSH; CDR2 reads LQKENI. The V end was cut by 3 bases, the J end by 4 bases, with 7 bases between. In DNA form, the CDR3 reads TGTGCCAGCTCACCGTCGAGAAATCAGCCCCAGCATTTT. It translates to CASSPSRNQPQHF.

The CDR3 protein is CASTLTGVNTEAFF. The CDR3 bases are TGTGCCAGCACCCTGACAGGAGTGAACACTGAAGCTTTCTTT. The chain joins TRBV28 to TRBJ1-1; TRBD1 might be the D (6 bases). The germline CDR1 and CDR2 sequences are MDHEN and SYDVKM. Trimming took off 7 bases at V and 0 bases at J, with 12 bases between the two ends. This CDR3 has 14 residues.

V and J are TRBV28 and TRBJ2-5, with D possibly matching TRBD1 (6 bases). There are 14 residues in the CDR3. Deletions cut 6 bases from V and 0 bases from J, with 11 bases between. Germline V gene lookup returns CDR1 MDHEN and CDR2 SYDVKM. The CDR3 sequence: CASRFRGYQETQYF. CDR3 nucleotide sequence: TGTGCCAGCAGATTCAGGGGATACCAAGAGACCCAGTACTTC.

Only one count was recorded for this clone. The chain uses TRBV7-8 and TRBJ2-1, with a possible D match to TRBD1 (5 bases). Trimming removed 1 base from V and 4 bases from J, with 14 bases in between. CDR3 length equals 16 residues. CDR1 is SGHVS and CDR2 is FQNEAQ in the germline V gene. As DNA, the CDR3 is TGTGCCAGCAGCTTAGTTCGGTTCAGGGTGTACAATGAGCAGTTCTTC. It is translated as CASSLVRFRVYNEQFF.

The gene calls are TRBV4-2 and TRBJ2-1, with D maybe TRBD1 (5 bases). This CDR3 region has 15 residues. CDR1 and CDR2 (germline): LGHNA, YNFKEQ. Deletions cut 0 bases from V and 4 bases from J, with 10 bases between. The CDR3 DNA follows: TGTGCCAGCAGCCAAGATCTGACAGCGTACAATGAGCAGTTCTTC. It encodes CASSQDLTAYNEQFF.

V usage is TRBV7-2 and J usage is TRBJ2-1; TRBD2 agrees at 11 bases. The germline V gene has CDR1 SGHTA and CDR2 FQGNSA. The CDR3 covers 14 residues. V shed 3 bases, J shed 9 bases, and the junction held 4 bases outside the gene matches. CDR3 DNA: TGTGCCAGCAGCTTGTCTAGCGGGAGGCCTGAGCAGTTCTTC. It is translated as CASSLSSGRPEQFF.

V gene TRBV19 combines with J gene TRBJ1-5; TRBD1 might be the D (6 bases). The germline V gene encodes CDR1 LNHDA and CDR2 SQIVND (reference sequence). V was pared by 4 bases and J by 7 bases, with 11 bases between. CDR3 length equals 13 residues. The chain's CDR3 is CASSTQGPQPQHF. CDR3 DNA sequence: TGTGCCAGTAGTACACAGGGCCCCCAGCCCCAGCATTTT. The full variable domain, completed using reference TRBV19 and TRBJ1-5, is DGGITQSPKYLFRKEGQNVTLSCEQNLNHDAMYWYRQDPGQGLRLIYYSQIVNDFQKGDIAEGYSVSREKKESFPLTVTSAQKNPTAFYLCASSTQGPQPQHFGDGTRLSIL.

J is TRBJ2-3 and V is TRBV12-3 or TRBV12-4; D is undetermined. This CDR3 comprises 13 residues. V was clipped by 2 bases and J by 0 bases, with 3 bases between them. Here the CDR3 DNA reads TGTGCCAGCAGTTTACGGAGCACAGATACGCAGTATTTT. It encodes CASSLRSTDTQYF.

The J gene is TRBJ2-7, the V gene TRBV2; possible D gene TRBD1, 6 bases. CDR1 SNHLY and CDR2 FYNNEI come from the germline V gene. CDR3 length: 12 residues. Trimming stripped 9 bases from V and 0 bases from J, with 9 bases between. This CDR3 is CASRTDSYEQYF. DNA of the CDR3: TGTGCCAGTCGGACAGACTCCTACGAGCAGTACTTC.

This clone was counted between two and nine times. This CDR3 reads CASSYGTGRGNTIYF. The DNA for the CDR3 is TGTGCCAGCAGTTACGGGACAGGGAGAGGAAACACCATATATTTT. The rearrangement uses TRBV6-5 and TRBJ1-3; the match to TRBD1 covers 9 bases. CDR3 length equals 15 residues. Germline lookup yields CDR1 MNHEY and CDR2 SVGAGI. J was trimmed by 4 bases and V by 2 bases; bases with no gene match: 3.

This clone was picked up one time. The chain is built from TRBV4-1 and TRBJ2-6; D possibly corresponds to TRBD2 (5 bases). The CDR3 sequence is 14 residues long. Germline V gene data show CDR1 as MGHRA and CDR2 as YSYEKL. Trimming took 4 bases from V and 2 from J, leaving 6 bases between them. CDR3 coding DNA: TGCGCCAGCAGCCCCGGGGCTGGGGCCAACGTCCTGACTTTC. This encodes CASSPGAGANVLTF.

CDR3 protein: CASRGGSEKLFF. As DNA, the CDR3 is TGTGCCAGCCGGGGGGGAAGCGAAAAACTGTTTTTT. The chain links TRBV28 to TRBJ1-4, with D maybe TRBD1 (5 bases). Trimming took 8 bases from V and 8 from J, leaving 12 bases between them. In germline, CDR1 is MDHEN, CDR2 SYDVKM. This CDR3 spans 12 amino acids.

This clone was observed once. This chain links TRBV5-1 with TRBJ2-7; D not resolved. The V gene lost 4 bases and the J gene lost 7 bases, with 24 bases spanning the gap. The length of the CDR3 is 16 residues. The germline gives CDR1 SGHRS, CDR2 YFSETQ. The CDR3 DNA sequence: TGCGCCAGCAGCCCGACGCATGGCGGATGGGTATCGGAGCAGTACTTC. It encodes CASSPTHGGWVSEQYF.

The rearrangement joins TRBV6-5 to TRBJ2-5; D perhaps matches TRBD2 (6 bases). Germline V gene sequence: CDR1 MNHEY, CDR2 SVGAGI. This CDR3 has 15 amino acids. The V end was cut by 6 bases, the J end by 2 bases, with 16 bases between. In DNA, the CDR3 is TGTGCCAGCAGAACACCGGGACTGCAACAAGAGACCCAGTACTTC. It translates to CASRTPGLQQETQYF.

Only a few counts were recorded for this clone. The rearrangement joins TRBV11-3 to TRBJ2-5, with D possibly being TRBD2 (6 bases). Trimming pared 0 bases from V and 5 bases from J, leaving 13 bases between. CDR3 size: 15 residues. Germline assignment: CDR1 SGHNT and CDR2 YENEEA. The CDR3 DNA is TGTGCCAGCAGCTTAGATGGAGGGGACGGGGAGACCCAGTACTTC. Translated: CASSLDGGDGETQYF. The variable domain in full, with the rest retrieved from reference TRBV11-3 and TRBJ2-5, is EAGVVQSPRYKIIEKKQPVAFWCNPISGHNTLYWYLQNLGQGPELLIRYENEEAVDDSQLPKDRFSAERLKGVDSTLKIQPAELGDSAVYLCASSLDGGDGETQYFGPGTRLLVL.

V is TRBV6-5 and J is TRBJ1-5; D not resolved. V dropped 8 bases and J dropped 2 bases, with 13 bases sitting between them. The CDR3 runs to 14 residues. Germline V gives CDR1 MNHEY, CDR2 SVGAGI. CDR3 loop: CASAASVGNQPQHF. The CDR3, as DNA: TGTGCCAGCGCGGCCTCGGTGGGCAATCAGCCCCAGCATTTT.

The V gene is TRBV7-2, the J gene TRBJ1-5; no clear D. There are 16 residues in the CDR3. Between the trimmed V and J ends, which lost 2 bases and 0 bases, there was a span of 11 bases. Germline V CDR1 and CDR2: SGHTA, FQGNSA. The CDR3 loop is CASSLTGWGSNQPQHF. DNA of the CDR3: TGTGCCAGCAGCTTAACGGGGTGGGGTAGCAATCAGCCCCAGCATTTT.

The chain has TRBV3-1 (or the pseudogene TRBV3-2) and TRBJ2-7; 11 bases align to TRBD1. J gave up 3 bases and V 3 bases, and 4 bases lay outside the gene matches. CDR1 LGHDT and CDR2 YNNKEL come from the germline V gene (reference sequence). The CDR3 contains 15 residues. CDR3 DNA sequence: TGTGCCAGCAGCCACCGGGACAGGGGGATCTACGAGCAGTACTTC. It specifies CASSHRDRGIYEQYF.

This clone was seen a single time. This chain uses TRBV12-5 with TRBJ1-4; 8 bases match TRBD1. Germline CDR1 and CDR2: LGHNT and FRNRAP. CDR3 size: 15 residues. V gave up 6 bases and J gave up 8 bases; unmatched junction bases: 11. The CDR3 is CASGLYRGVGEKLFF. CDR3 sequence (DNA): TGTGCTAGTGGGCTCTACAGGGGGGTAGGGGAAAAACTGTTTTTT.